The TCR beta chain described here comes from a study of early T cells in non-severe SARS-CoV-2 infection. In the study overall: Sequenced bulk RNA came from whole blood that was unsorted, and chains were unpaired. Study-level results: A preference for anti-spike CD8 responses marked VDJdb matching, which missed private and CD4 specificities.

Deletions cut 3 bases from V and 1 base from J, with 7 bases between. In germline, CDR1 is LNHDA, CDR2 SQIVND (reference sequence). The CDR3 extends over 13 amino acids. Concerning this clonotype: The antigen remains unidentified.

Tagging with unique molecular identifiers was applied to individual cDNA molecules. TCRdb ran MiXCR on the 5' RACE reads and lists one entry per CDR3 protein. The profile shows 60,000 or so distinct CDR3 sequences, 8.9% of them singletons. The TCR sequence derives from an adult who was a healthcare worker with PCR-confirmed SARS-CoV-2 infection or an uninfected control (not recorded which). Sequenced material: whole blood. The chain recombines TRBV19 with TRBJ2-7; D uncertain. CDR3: CASSILHSYEQYF. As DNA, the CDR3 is TGTGCCAGTAGTATCCTCCATTCCTACGAGCAGTACTTC.